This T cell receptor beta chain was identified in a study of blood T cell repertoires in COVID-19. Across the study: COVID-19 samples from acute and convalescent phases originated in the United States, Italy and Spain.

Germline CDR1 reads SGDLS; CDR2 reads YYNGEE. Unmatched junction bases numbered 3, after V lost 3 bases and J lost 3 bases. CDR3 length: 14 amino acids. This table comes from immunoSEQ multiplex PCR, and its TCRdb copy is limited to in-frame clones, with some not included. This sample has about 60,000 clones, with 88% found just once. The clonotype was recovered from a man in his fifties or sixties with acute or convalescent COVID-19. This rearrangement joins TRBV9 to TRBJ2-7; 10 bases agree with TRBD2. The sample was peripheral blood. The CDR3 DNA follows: TGTGCCAGCAGCGGAGGGACTAGCGTCTACGAGCAGTACTTC. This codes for CASSGGTSVYEQYF.